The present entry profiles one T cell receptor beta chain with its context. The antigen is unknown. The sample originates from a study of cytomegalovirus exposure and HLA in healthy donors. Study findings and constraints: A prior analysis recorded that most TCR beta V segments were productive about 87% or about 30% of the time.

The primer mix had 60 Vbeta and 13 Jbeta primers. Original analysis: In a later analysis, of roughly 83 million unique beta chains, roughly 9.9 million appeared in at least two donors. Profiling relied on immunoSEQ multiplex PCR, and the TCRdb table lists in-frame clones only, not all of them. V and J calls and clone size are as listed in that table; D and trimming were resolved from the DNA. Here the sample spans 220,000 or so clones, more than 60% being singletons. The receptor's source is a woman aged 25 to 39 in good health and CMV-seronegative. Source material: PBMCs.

CDR3 DNA sequence: TGTGCCAGCAGCGTAGCCAGCGGGACACGCACAGATACGCAGTATTTT. Protein: CASSVASGTRTDTQYF. The V gene is TRBV9, the J gene TRBJ2-3; possibly TRBD2 for D (7 bases). Germline loops: CDR1 SGDLS, CDR2 YYNGEE. This CDR3 comprises 16 residues. V was shortened by 0 bases and J by 1 base, with 12 bases between the two germline ends. The whole variable domain, filled in from reference TRBV9 and TRBJ2-3, reads DSGVTQTPKHLITATGQRVTLRCSPRSGDLSVYWYQQSLDQGLQFLIQYYNGEERAKGNILERFSAQQFPDLHSELNLSSLELGDSALYFCASSVASGTRTDTQYFGPGTRLTVL.